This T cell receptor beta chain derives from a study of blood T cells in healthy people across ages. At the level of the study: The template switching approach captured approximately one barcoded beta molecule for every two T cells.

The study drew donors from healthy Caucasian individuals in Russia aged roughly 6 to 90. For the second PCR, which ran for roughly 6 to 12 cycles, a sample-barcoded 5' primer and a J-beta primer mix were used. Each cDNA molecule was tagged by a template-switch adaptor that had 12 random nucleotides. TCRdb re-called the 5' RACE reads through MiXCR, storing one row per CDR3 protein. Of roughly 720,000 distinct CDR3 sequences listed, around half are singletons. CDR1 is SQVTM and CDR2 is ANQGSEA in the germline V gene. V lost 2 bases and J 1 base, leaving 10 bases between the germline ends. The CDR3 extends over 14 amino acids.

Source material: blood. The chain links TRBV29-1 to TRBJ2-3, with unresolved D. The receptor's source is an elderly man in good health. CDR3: CSVEFVLGTDTQYF. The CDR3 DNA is TGCAGCGTTGAATTTGTACTTGGCACAGATACGCAGTATTTT.